These T cell receptor beta chains were read from a single sample in a study of Ad26.COV2.S vaccination and SARS-CoV-2 variants. Sequenced by immunoSEQ multiplex PCR; TCRdb stores in-frame clones only, minus some. The table has about 480,000 clones, approximately 90% seen once. This specimen was peripheral blood, taken in a trial of Ad26.COV2.S vaccine versus placebo. The receptors come from a person aged 18-65 years who received the Ad26.COV2.S COVID-19 vaccine or a placebo. Both conserved end residues are part of each CDR3. The order of the fields is J gene, D gene, clone size, V gene, CDR3 protein, CDR3 DNA. A D gene is named only where the DNA matches it firmly. Clone size appears in some rows only: once, few, many, or a class for an expanded clone.

J gene: TRBJ1-2; D gene: -; clone size: -; V gene: TRBV20-1; CDR3 protein: CSVGGEVGYTF; CDR3 DNA: TGCAGTGTTGGTGGGGAAGTAGGCTACACCTTC
J gene: TRBJ2-1; D gene: TRBD2; clone size: -; V gene: TRBV19; CDR3 protein: CASSKTSVTSYNEQFF; CDR3 DNA: TGTGCCAGTAGTAAGACTAGCGTGACCTCCTACAATGAGCAGTTCTTC
J gene: TRBJ2-1; D gene: -; clone size: -; V gene: TRBV7-9; CDR3 protein: CASSLVGWDKNEQFF; CDR3 DNA: TGTGCCAGCAGCTTAGTAGGCTGGGACAAGAATGAGCAGTTCTTC
J gene: TRBJ2-3; D gene: -; clone size: -; V gene: TRBV6-2/TRBV6-3; CDR3 protein: CASSYLNNRGQYF; CDR3 DNA: TGTGCCAGCAGTTACCTTAACAACCGCGGCCAGTATTTT
J gene: TRBJ1-5; D gene: -; clone size: few; V gene: TRBV2; CDR3 protein: CASRGGRNQPQHF; CDR3 DNA: TGTGCCAGCAGGGGAGGCCGCAATCAGCCCCAGCATTTT
J gene: TRBJ1-5; D gene: -; clone size: -; V gene: TRBV27; CDR3 protein: CASSFGAGVNQPQHF; CDR3 DNA: TGTGCCAGCAGTTTCGGTGCAGGGGTGAATCAGCCCCAGCATTTT
J gene: TRBJ2-1; D gene: -; clone size: -; V gene: TRBV2; CDR3 protein: CASSDRGSSYNEQFF; CDR3 DNA: TGTGCCAGCAGTGATCGGGGAAGCTCCTACAATGAGCAGTTCTTC
J gene: TRBJ2-7; D gene: -; clone size: -; V gene: TRBV29-1; CDR3 protein: CSVEPSNTGGEQYF; CDR3 DNA: TGCAGCGTTGAACCTTCGAATACCGGGGGCGAGCAGTACTTC
J gene: TRBJ2-5; D gene: TRBD2; clone size: -; V gene: TRBV9; CDR3 protein: CASSVVASGGETQYF; CDR3 DNA: TGTGCCAGCAGCGTAGTGGCTAGCGGAGGGGAGACCCAGTACTTC
J gene: TRBJ2-5; D gene: -; clone size: -; V gene: TRBV6-1; CDR3 protein: CASNLNGQRQETQYF; CDR3 DNA: TGTGCCAGCAACCTCAACGGACAGCGCCAAGAGACCCAGTACTTC
J gene: TRBJ2-7; D gene: TRBD1; clone size: -; V gene: TRBV6-5; CDR3 protein: CASRADRGRFEQYF; CDR3 DNA: TGTGCCAGCAGGGCCGACAGGGGGCGGTTCGAGCAGTACTTC
J gene: TRBJ2-6; D gene: -; clone size: -; V gene: TRBV24-1; CDR3 protein: CATSDFPRAGGANVLTF; CDR3 DNA: TGTGCCACCAGTGATTTCCCCCGGGCCGGAGGGGCCAACGTCCTGACTTTC
J gene: TRBJ1-1; D gene: -; clone size: -; V gene: TRBV29-1; CDR3 protein: CSVHQNTEAFF; CDR3 DNA: TGCAGCGTCCACCAGAACACTGAAGCTTTCTTT
J gene: TRBJ1-5; D gene: -; clone size: -; V gene: TRBV29-1; CDR3 protein: CSVVTEGSQPQHF; CDR3 DNA: TGCAGCGTTGTCACAGAGGGGAGTCAGCCCCAGCATTTT
J gene: TRBJ2-3; D gene: -; clone size: -; V gene: TRBV10-3; CDR3 protein: CAISEPRAGDTQYF; CDR3 DNA: TGTGCCATCAGTGAGCCCAGGGCAGGGGATACGCAGTATTTT
J gene: TRBJ1-5; D gene: -; clone size: few; V gene: TRBV28; CDR3 protein: CASRRYSNQPQHF; CDR3 DNA: TGTGCCAGCAGGCGGTATAGCAATCAGCCCCAGCATTTT
J gene: TRBJ2-7; D gene: TRBD1; clone size: -; V gene: TRBV28; CDR3 protein: CASSDRGPAYEQYF; CDR3 DNA: TGTGCCAGCAGCGACAGGGGTCCTGCCTACGAGCAGTACTTC
J gene: TRBJ2-7; D gene: -; clone size: few; V gene: TRBV29-1; CDR3 protein: CSVIIYEQYF; CDR3 DNA: TGCAGCGTTATTATATACGAGCAGTACTTC
J gene: TRBJ1-2; D gene: TRBD1; clone size: -; V gene: TRBV27; CDR3 protein: CASSPNRGVFNYGYTF; CDR3 DNA: TGTGCCAGCAGCCCCAACAGGGGGGTGTTTAACTATGGCTACACCTTC
J gene: TRBJ2-5; D gene: -; clone size: -; V gene: TRBV7-2; CDR3 protein: CASSSRRDAPTRTQYF; CDR3 DNA: TGTGCCAGCAGCTCCCGACGGGACGCCCCAACGAGGACCCAGTACTTC
J gene: TRBJ2-3; D gene: TRBD2; clone size: -; V gene: TRBV19; CDR3 protein: CASSISSGSWDTQYF; CDR3 DNA: TGTGCCAGTAGTATATCTAGCGGGAGTTGGGATACGCAGTATTTT
J gene: TRBJ2-2; D gene: -; clone size: -; V gene: TRBV10-3; CDR3 protein: CAISEIKGGELFF; CDR3 DNA: TGTGCCATCAGTGAAATCAAGGGCGGGGAGCTGTTTTTT
J gene: TRBJ2-1; D gene: -; clone size: -; V gene: TRBV7-9; CDR3 protein: CASSFGVREQFF; CDR3 DNA: TGTGCCAGCAGCTTTGGGGTGAGAGAGCAGTTCTTC
J gene: TRBJ1-1; D gene: -; clone size: -; V gene: TRBV7-3; CDR3 protein: CASSSLPGARTEAFF; CDR3 DNA: TGTGCCAGCAGCTCCCTCCCGGGGGCGCGGACTGAAGCTTTCTTT
J gene: TRBJ1-3; D gene: TRBD1; clone size: -; V gene: TRBV9; CDR3 protein: CASSGQGNSGNTIYF; CDR3 DNA: TGTGCCAGCAGCGGACAGGGAAACTCTGGAAACACCATATATTTT
J gene: TRBJ1-4; D gene: -; clone size: -; V gene: TRBV5-1; CDR3 protein: CASSTVGAGRRTNEKLFF; CDR3 DNA: TGCGCCAGCAGCACCGTGGGTGCAGGGAGAAGGACTAATGAAAAACTGTTTTTT
J gene: TRBJ2-1; D gene: -; clone size: -; V gene: TRBV28; CDR3 protein: CASNSAGSYNEQFF; CDR3 DNA: TGTGCCAGCAACTCGGCTGGCTCCTACAATGAGCAGTTCTTC
J gene: TRBJ2-3; D gene: -; clone size: few; V gene: TRBV7-2; CDR3 protein: CASTPDVSSTDTQYF; CDR3 DNA: TGTGCCAGCACCCCTGACGTTTCTAGCACAGATACGCAGTATTTT
J gene: TRBJ2-1; D gene: TRBD2; clone size: -; V gene: TRBV7-3; CDR3 protein: CASSLAPAGAYNEQFF; CDR3 DNA: TGTGCCAGCAGCTTAGCTCCGGCGGGGGCCTACAATGAGCAGTTCTTC
J gene: TRBJ1-5; D gene: -; clone size: -; V gene: TRBV3-1/TRBV3-2; CDR3 protein: CASSPDRDSNQPQHF; CDR3 DNA: TGTGCCAGCAGCCCGGACCGCGATAGCAATCAGCCCCAGCATTTT
J gene: TRBJ2-3; D gene: TRBD2; clone size: few; V gene: TRBV11-2; CDR3 protein: CASSLGPGRWTDTQYF; CDR3 DNA: TGTGCCAGCAGCTTAGGTCCCGGGAGGTGGACAGATACGCAGTATTTT
J gene: TRBJ1-2; D gene: -; clone size: -; V gene: TRBV7-3; CDR3 protein: CASSGGPAVYGYTF; CDR3 DNA: TGTGCCAGCAGCGGGGGCCCGGCCGTCTATGGCTACACCTTC
J gene: TRBJ2-7; D gene: TRBD2; clone size: once; V gene: TRBV19; CDR3 protein: CASSMTGTSDIGQYF; CDR3 DNA: TGTGCCAGTAGTATGACCGGGACTAGCGATATCGGGCAGTACTTC
J gene: TRBJ2-7; D gene: TRBD2; clone size: -; V gene: TRBV5-4; CDR3 protein: CASSPKSGNEQYF; CDR3 DNA: TGTGCCAGCAGCCCCAAGAGCGGGAACGAGCAGTACTTC
J gene: TRBJ2-1; D gene: TRBD2; clone size: few; V gene: TRBV30; CDR3 protein: CAWSVLAGGPTAKQFF; CDR3 DNA: TGTGCCTGGAGTGTACTTGCGGGGGGCCCGACTGCAAAGCAGTTCTTC